The clone carrying this TCR beta chain has more than one count but fewer than ten. Using its own MiXCR run on the RT-PCR reads, TCRdb lists one record per CDR3 protein. The sample consists of about 700,000 distinct CDR3 sequences, 13% to 15% of them appearing once. The CDR3 totals 16 residues. The V call is TRBV21-1, the J call TRBJ2-1; whether TRBD2, the table's D call, matches the DNA was not checked. TRBV21-1 corresponds to a pseudogene. The TCR was taken from a female donor in good health, serving as a healthy control. Material: memory CD4+ T cells from blood. In DNA, the CDR3 is TGTGCCAGCAGCAAGAGACTAGCGGACCTTCAGTGGGAGCAGTTCTTC. Protein product: CASSKRLADLQWEQFF.